This T cell receptor (beta chain) was found in a study of PD-1 blockade in classical Hodgkin lymphoma. Broader study findings: Patients starting nivolumab under 1 year after ASCT were excluded. Complete responders possessed baseline diversity comparable to newly diagnosed patients.

Time point in this sample: cycle 4 day 1 (C4D1), after more than 5 weeks of nivolumab. Each and every patient relapsed after autologous stem cell transplantation, and patients got differing brentuximab vedotin exposure. Notes on this clone: Its cognate antigen is unknown.

Only in-frame clones appear in the TCRdb table, and some are missing; sequencing was by immunoSEQ multiplex PCR. The sample shows 50,000 or so clones, around 76% of them seen only once. Germline CDR1 and CDR2: SGHDT and YYEEEE. This CDR3 is 13 amino acids long. V gave up 1 base and J gave up 8 bases, with 9 bases separating them. The starting material was peripheral blood mononuclear cells (PBMCs), obtained before the fourth cycle of nivolumab. The rearrangement links TRBV5-6 to TRBJ1-4, with D hard to call. The sequence was obtained from a human donor with classical Hodgkin lymphoma. CDR3 DNA sequence: TGTGCCAGCAGCTTGTTGACAAAGGAAAAACTGTTTTTT. It specifies CASSLLTKEKLFF. Full variable domain (outside the CDR3, taken from reference TRBV5-6 and TRBJ1-4): DAGVTQSPTHLIKTRGQQVTLRCSPKSGHDTVSWYQQALGQGPQFIFQYYEEEERQRGNFPDRFSGHQFPNYSSELNVNALLLGDSALYLCASSLLTKEKLFFGSGTQLSVL.